Described below is a single T cell receptor beta chain sequence and its context. Antigen: not known. TCR beta cDNA libraries had unique molecular identifiers. When about 0.9 to 11 million T cells were used, they gave 500,000 or so cDNA molecules. TCRdb re-analysed the PCR reads in MiXCR, keeping a single row per CDR3 protein. The sample has hundreds of thousands of distinct CDR3 sequences; approximately 50% are singletons. The data were obtained in a study of post-analysis software for immune sequencing data. Study-wide context: Progressive-relapsing, secondary progressive and relapsing-remitting multiple sclerosis were among the disease courses included. Study observations and caveats: By F measure, samples from a shared preparation batch strongly co-clustered. Normalized Chao1 diversity was significantly lower in multiple sclerosis patients than in controls. Patients showed TRBV5-6, TRBV5-1 and TRBV20-1 among five TRBV segments more frequent than in controls.

Trimming left V 1 base short and J 2 bases short, with 10 bases between. Looked up from germline, CDR1 is SGHDT and CDR2 is YYEEEE. The CDR3 loop spans 14 amino acids. Sequencing was done on a sample of blood. The V and J genes are TRBV5-6 and TRBJ2-7; D possibly corresponds to TRBD1 (5 bases). This receptor was taken from a girl aged 10 to 17 with multiple sclerosis. The CDR3 DNA reads as TGTGCCAGCAGCTTGTGGAGCAGGGCCTACGAGCAGTACTTC. As protein: CASSLWSRAYEQYF.